The 27 T cell receptor beta chains given below trace back to one sample, sequenced in a study of cytomegalovirus exposure and HLA in healthy donors. With 60 Vbeta and 13 Jbeta primers, the PCR was carried out. Clones were sequenced by immunoSEQ multiplex PCR, and TCRdb holds only the in-frame ones, with some missing. The table lists about 110,000 clones, over 60% of them singletons. The sequencing sample was made of PBMCs. Source of these receptors: a man aged 30-40 years in good health and CMV-seropositive.

The V gene is TRBV28, the J gene TRBJ1-5; 7 nucleotides align to TRBD1. Trimming took 8 bases from V and 4 from J; bases not matched to a gene: 8. Germline V gives CDR1 MDHEN, CDR2 SYDVKM. The CDR3 length is 14 residues. The CDR3 DNA follows: TGTGCCAGCTCCCAGGGGGACGGTAATCAGCCCCAGCATTTT. The encoded protein is CASSQGDGNQPQHF.

The V and J genes are TRBV30 and TRBJ2-5; 10 bases are shared with TRBD2. The CDR3 has 13 amino acids. The V gene's germline CDR1 is GTSNPN and CDR2 SVGIG (reference sequence). V was pared by 7 bases and J by 5 bases, with 7 bases of the junction left unmatched. The CDR3 reads CASSGGAWETQYF. In nucleotides, the CDR3 is TGTGCCTCCAGCGGGGGGGCCTGGGAGACCCAGTACTTC.

This chain joins TRBV19 and TRBJ2-3; 8 bases map to TRBD1. Germline V lookup: CDR1 LNHDA, CDR2 SQIVND (reference sequence). CDR3 length: 16 amino acids. The V segment lost 5 bases and the J segment 4 bases; nucleotides outside the gene matches: 11. The CDR3 loop is CASSSGTGPSSDTQYF. The CDR3 DNA reads as TGTGCCAGTAGTTCCGGGACAGGTCCGAGTTCAGATACGCAGTATTTT.

The rearrangement joins TRBV19 to TRBJ2-7; D is ambiguous. The V end was cut by 3 bases, the J end by 3 bases, with 18 bases between. Germline assignment: CDR1 LNHDA and CDR2 SQIVND (reference sequence). The length of the CDR3 is 16 residues. For the CDR3, the DNA is TGTGCCAGTAGTATGGGCACAGCCCTATCCAACTACGAGCAGTACTTC. It codes for CASSMGTALSNYEQYF.

This clone was counted a single time. CDR3 nucleotides: TGTGCCAGCAGCTTGGGGTCGGCAGATACGCAGTATTTT. Amino acids: CASSLGSADTQYF. This chain links TRBV5-5 with TRBJ2-3; D not resolved. Per germline, CDR1 SGHKS and CDR2 YYEKEE (reference sequence). With 0 bases removed from V and 4 bases from J, the gap between germline ends came to 6 bases. This CDR3 is 13 amino acids long.

The J gene is TRBJ2-2, the V gene TRBV19; D might be TRBD2 (6 bases). Germline CDR1 LNHDA, CDR2 SQIVND (reference sequence). Trimming took 5 bases from V and 4 from J, leaving 17 bases between them. CDR3 size: 16 residues. CDR3 sequence (DNA): TGTGCCAGTAGTTCTCCGGGACTGATGCGCACCGGGGAGCTGTTTTTT. Protein sequence: CASSSPGLMRTGELFF.

The chain carries TRBV30 and TRBJ1-6, with D hard to call. Trimming cost V 0 bases and J 7 bases, with 7 bases left between them. This CDR3 spans 13 amino acids. The germline V gene has CDR1 GTSNPN and CDR2 SVGIG (reference sequence). The CDR3 coding sequence is TGTGCCTGGAGTGTAACGGAGAATTCACCCCTCCACTTT. This translates into CAWSVTENSPLHF.

J is TRBJ1-4 and V is TRBV2; perhaps TRBD1 as D (6 bases). The V and J ends lost 10 bases and 8 bases respectively, with 17 bases between them. CDR1 is SNHLY, CDR2 FYNNEI, per germline. The CDR3 consists of 13 residues. The CDR3 region has the DNA TGTGCCAACGGGGCGACTACAGGGGAAAAACTGTTTTTT. It translates to CANGATTGEKLFF.

The V call is TRBV7-8, the J call TRBJ2-1; possible D gene TRBD2, 6 bases. V lost 6 bases to trimming and J lost 4 bases, with 22 bases between them. From germline, CDR1 is SGHVS and CDR2 FQNEAQ. The CDR3 is 17 residues long. The CDR3 protein is CASSSPTETRNYNEQFF. CDR3 DNA sequence: TGTGCCAGCAGTTCTCCTACCGAGACTAGGAATTACAATGAGCAGTTCTTC.

CDR3 residues: CASSQATSGEGETQYF. DNA of the CDR3: TGTGCCAGCAGCCAAGCGACTAGCGGGGAAGGGGAGACCCAGTACTTC. This chain joins TRBV4-2 and TRBJ2-5; 11 bases match TRBD2. This CDR3 spans 16 amino acids. V lost 1 base and J lost 5; bases outside the gene matches: 6. The germline V gene encodes CDR1 LGHNA and CDR2 YNFKEQ.

A few counts support this clone. The gene calls are TRBV5-1 and TRBJ2-2, with 7 bases matching TRBD2. The germline gives CDR1 SGHRS, CDR2 YFSETQ. Germline trimming cut 3 bases from V and 6 bases from J; bases unmatched to any gene: 8. The CDR3 contains 15 residues. CDR3 protein: CASSSGLPAPGELFF. DNA of the CDR3: TGCGCCAGCAGCTCGGGACTACCGGCACCCGGGGAGCTGTTTTTT.

In DNA, the CDR3 is TGTGCCAGCAGCTTGGCTTCCAGCGGGGGGGGCAATGAGCAGTTCTTC. Its protein product is CASSLASSGGGNEQFF. The V and J genes are TRBV5-4 and TRBJ2-1; 10 bases fit TRBD2. Germline-derived CDR1 and CDR2 are SGHNT and YYREEE (reference sequence). V shed 0 bases and J 6 bases; nucleotides not matched to a gene: 6. The CDR3 totals 16 residues.

The chain joins TRBV6-5 to TRBJ1-1; D gene ambiguous. Trimming cost V 2 bases and J 2 bases, with 6 bases left between them. In germline, CDR1 is MNHEY, CDR2 SVGAGI. There are 13 residues in the CDR3. The CDR3 coding sequence is TGTGCCAGCAGTTACGTGGCCAACACTGAAGCTTTCTTT. Protein product: CASSYVANTEAFF.

The chain links TRBV5-6 to TRBJ2-1; the match to TRBD2 covers 7 bases. Germline CDR1 SGHDT, CDR2 YYEEEE. With V trimmed by 5 bases and J by 7 bases, 12 bases remained unmatched. CDR3 length equals 15 residues. The CDR3, as DNA: TGTGCCAGCAGTTCTCCGGGACTAAAGGGGAATGAGCAGTTCTTC. Its protein product is CASSSPGLKGNEQFF.

The V and J genes are TRBV18 and TRBJ1-5; weak D call: TRBD1 (5 bases). The CDR3 contains 14 residues. The germline V gene has CDR1 KGHSH and CDR2 LQKENI. Trimming pared 3 bases from V and 3 bases from J, leaving 9 bases between. The CDR3 loop is CASSPGGTNQPQHF. The DNA of the CDR3 is TGTGCCAGCTCACCGGGGGGTACCAATCAGCCCCAGCATTTT.

The table lists this clone with a count of one. The rearrangement links TRBV10-1 to TRBJ1-5; D perhaps matches TRBD1 (5 bases). V lost 4 bases and J 4 bases, leaving 8 bases between the germline ends. The CDR3 length is 13 residues. CDR1 is WNHNN, CDR2 SYGVQD, per germline (reference sequence). The CDR3 reads CASSGGANQPQHF. The CDR3 region has the DNA TGCGCCAGCAGTGGTGGGGCAAATCAGCCCCAGCATTTT.

This rearrangement joins TRBV6-6 to TRBJ2-2, with D unclear. The CDR3 consists of 13 residues. Between the trimmed V and J ends, which lost 6 bases and 5 bases, there was a span of 10 bases. Looked up from germline, CDR1 is MNHNY and CDR2 is SVGAGI (reference sequence). The CDR3: CASSPPRTGELFF. CDR3 in DNA: TGTGCCAGCAGCCCTCCCAGGACCGGGGAGCTGTTTTTT.

In this sample, this clone turned up a few times. The rearrangement links TRBV29-1 to TRBJ2-5, with D perhaps TRBD2 (5 bases). The CDR3 is 11 amino acids. CDR1 SQVTM and CDR2 ANQGSEA come from the germline V gene. Trimming removed 7 bases from V and 4 bases from J, with 10 bases in between. The CDR3: CSALEAETQYF. Written as DNA, the CDR3 is TGCAGCGCACTGGAGGCAGAGACCCAGTACTTC.

The chain recombines TRBV28 with TRBJ2-3; D is unresolved. Germline V gene sequence: CDR1 MDHEN, CDR2 SYDVKM. This CDR3 has 16 residues. Trimming stripped 4 bases from V and 4 bases from J, with 18 bases between. The CDR3 region is CASSSRVPSPPDTQYF. DNA of the CDR3: TGTGCCAGCAGTTCCCGGGTCCCAAGCCCACCAGATACGCAGTATTTT.

V and J are TRBV10-2 and TRBJ1-1; TRBD1 is a possible D gene (5 bases). CDR3 size: 14 residues. Per germline, CDR1 WSHSY and CDR2 SAAADI. Trimming cost V 3 bases and J 0 bases, with 8 bases left between them. The CDR3 protein is CASSDGGVNTEAFF. The CDR3, as DNA: TGCGCCAGCAGTGATGGGGGGGTGAACACTGAAGCTTTCTTT.

The V call is TRBV7-9, the J call TRBJ2-2; possible D gene TRBD1, 5 bases. In germline, CDR1 is SEHNR, CDR2 FQNEAQ (reference sequence). The length of the CDR3 is 15 residues. V shed 4 bases and J shed 6 bases, with 15 bases lying between them. The CDR3 spells CASSSFPDRAGELFF. DNA of the CDR3: TGTGCCAGCAGCTCCTTCCCCGACAGAGCCGGGGAGCTGTTTTTT.

The chain joins TRBV29-1 to TRBJ2-5; perhaps TRBD1 as D (8 bases). The last part of the DNA fits TRBJ2-7 better; the J call may be wrong. Looked up from germline, CDR1 is SQVTM and CDR2 is ANQGSEA. This CDR3 is built from 17 residues. Written as DNA, the CDR3 is TGCAGCGTTGGGGGGGGTTACGACGGGACAGGCAACTACGAGCAGTACTTC. Translation gives CSVGGGYDGTGNYEQYF.

A single count supports this clone. The chain couples TRBV28 to TRBJ2-3, with 9 bases aligning to TRBD1. Germline V gives CDR1 MDHEN, CDR2 SYDVKM. V was pared by 4 bases and J by 0 bases, with 5 bases of the junction left unmatched. The CDR3 extends over 16 amino acids. CDR3 sequence: CASSSGQGYSTDTQYF. The DNA for the CDR3 is TGTGCCAGCAGTTCGGGACAGGGCTATAGCACAGATACGCAGTATTTT. Supplemented by reference TRBV28 and TRBJ2-3, the full variable domain reads DVKVTQSSRYLVKRTGEKVFLECVQDMDHENMFWYRQDPGLGLRLIYFSYDVKMKEKGDIPEGYSVSREKKERFSLILESASTNQTSMYLCASSSGQGYSTDTQYFGPGTRLTVL.

This chain links TRBV9 with TRBJ1-5; D perhaps matches TRBD1 (6 bases). Germline V CDR1 and CDR2: SGDLS, YYNGEE. V was clipped by 0 bases and J by 7 bases, with 11 bases between them. The CDR3 length is 14 residues. CDR3 bases: TGTGCCAGCAGCGTAGCCGGGAGGGGGCAGCCCCAGCATTTT. The encoded protein is CASSVAGRGQPQHF.

J is TRBJ1-1 and V is TRBV6-5; D gene uncertain. The length of the CDR3 is 13 residues. Trimming shortened V by 2 bases and J by 6 bases, and 10 bases separated the two germline ends. Germline V gives CDR1 MNHEY, CDR2 SVGAGI. CDR3 in DNA: TGTGCCAGCAGTTACGAAGGGAGGGCTGAAGCTTTCTTT. Encoded protein: CASSYEGRAEAFF.

This chain links TRBV5-6 with TRBJ2-7; D is perhaps TRBD1 (5 bases). V was trimmed by 2 bases and J by 0 bases, leaving 15 bases between them. The CDR3 sequence is 16 residues long. CDR1 is SGHDT, CDR2 YYEEEE, per germline. This chain's CDR3 is CASSLRRGPSSYEQYF. CDR3 nucleotide sequence: TGTGCCAGCAGCTTACGTAGGGGCCCGAGCTCCTACGAGCAGTACTTC.

The V call is TRBV23-1, the J call TRBJ1-2; 8 bases are shared with TRBD1. Being an ORF, TRBV23-1 has a function that is uncertain. The CDR3 has 16 residues. Trimming took 6 bases from V and 0 from J; bases not matched to a gene: 9. The CDR3 DNA is TGCGCCAGCAGACCCCCGGGACAGGACTCTAACTATGGCTACACCTTC. Protein sequence: CASRPPGQDSNYGYTF.